This T cell receptor beta chain is drawn from a study of control samples from healthy donors and cancer patients. CDR1 SGHTA and CDR2 FQGTGA come from the germline V gene. The V gene lost 6 bases and the J gene lost 4 bases, with 15 bases spanning the gap. This CDR3 has 14 residues. Clones were sequenced by immunoSEQ multiplex PCR, and TCRdb holds only the in-frame ones, with some missing. The sample lists around 100,000 clones, 90% occurring once. This chain uses TRBV7-3 with TRBJ2-5; D perhaps matches TRBD1 (5 bases). The sequence derives from a woman under 30 in good health. Sequencing used blood. The CDR3 loop is CASSYQGPGETQYF. Here the CDR3 DNA reads TGTGCCAGCAGTTACCAGGGTCCCGGAGAGACCCAGTACTTC.